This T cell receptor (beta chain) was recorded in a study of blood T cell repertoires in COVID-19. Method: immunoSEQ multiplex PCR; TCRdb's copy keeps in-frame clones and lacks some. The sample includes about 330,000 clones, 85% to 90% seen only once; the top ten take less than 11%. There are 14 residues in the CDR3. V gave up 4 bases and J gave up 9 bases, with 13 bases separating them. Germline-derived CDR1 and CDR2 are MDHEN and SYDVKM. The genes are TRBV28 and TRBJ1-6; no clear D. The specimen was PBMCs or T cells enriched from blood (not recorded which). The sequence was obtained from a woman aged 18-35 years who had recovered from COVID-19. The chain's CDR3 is CASSSLSSGSPLHF. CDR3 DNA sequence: TGTGCCAGCAGTTCACTATCCTCCGGTTCACCCCTCCACTTT.